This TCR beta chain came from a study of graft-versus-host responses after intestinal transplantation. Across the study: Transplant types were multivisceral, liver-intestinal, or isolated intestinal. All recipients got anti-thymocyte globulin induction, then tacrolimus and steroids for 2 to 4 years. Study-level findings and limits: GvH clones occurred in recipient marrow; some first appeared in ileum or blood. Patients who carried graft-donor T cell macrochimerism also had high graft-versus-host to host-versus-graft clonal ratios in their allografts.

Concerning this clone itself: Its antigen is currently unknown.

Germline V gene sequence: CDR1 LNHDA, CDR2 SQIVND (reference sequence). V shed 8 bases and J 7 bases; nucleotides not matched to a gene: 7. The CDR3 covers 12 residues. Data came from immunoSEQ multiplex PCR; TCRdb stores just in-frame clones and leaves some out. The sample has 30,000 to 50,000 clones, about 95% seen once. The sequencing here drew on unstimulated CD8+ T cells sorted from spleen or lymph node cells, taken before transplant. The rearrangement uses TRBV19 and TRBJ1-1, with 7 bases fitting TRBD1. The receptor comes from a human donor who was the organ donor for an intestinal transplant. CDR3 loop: CASRQGHNEAFF. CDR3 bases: TGTGCCAGTCGACAGGGCCATAATGAAGCTTTCTTT.